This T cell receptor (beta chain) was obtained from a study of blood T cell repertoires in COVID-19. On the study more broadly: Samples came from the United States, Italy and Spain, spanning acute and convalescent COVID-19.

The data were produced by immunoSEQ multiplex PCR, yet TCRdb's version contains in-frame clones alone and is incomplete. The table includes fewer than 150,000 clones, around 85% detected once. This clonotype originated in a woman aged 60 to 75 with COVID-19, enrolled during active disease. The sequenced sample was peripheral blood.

CDR3 sequence (DNA): TGTGCCAGTAGTTCGTGGGGCGCAGGAAACACCATATATTTT. Protein: CASSSWGAGNTIYF. The chain carries TRBV19 and TRBJ1-3; D perhaps matches TRBD1 (5 bases). The V gene lost 5 bases and the J gene lost 4 bases, with 12 bases spanning the gap. The CDR3 totals 14 residues. Germline CDR1 LNHDA, CDR2 SQIVND (reference sequence).